What follows describes a single T cell receptor (beta chain). The data originate from a study of blood T cell repertoires in COVID-19. The CDR3 has 12 residues. The germline V and J ends were trimmed by 6 bases and 8 bases, with 11 bases remaining between them. In germline, CDR1 is SGHTA, CDR2 FQGNSA. Profiled with immunoSEQ multiplex PCR; TCRdb holds only in-frame clones, not every one. The table has around 67,000 clones, approximately 87% seen once; the top ten hold 5.2%. The TCR comes from a man aged 50 to 59 with active COVID-19. V is TRBV7-2 and J is TRBJ2-1; TRBD1 might be the D (5 bases). Sequencing input: peripheral blood. The CDR3 DNA follows: TGTGCCAGCAGAAGGGGCGCCGATGAGCAGTTCTTC. Translation gives CASRRGADEQFF. Based on the CDR3 plus reference TRBV7-2 and TRBJ2-1, the full variable domain is GAGVSQSPSNKVTEKGKDVELRCDPISGHTALYWYRQSLGQGLEFLIYFQGNSAPDKSGLPSDRFSAERTGGSVSTLTIQRTQQEDSAVYLCASRRGADEQFFGPGTRLTVL.